This T cell receptor (beta chain) emerged from a study of control samples from healthy donors and cancer patients. The method was immunoSEQ multiplex PCR; TCRdb's version includes in-frame clones alone and lacks a portion of them. The sample consists of under 80,000 clones, 75% to 90% of them appearing once. Germline values: CDR1 MNHEY, CDR2 SMNVEV (reference sequence). The CDR3 runs 13 residues. V lost 6 bases and J lost 4; bases outside the gene matches: 4. The chain uses TRBV27 and TRBJ1-2; TRBD1 matches at 8 bases. Sequenced material: blood. The sequence derives from a man in his fifties or sixties in good health. The CDR3 sequence is CASRRDRGYGYTF. In DNA form, the CDR3 reads TGTGCCAGCAGACGCGACAGGGGCTATGGCTACACCTTC.